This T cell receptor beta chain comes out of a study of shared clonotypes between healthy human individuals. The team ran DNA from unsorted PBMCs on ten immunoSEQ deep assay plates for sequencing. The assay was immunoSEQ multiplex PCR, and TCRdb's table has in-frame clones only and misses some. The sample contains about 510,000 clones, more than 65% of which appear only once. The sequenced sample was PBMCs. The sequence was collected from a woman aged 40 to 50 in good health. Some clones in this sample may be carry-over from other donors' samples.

The CDR3 here is CASSYSLGGTEAFF. CDR3 bases: TGTGCCAGCAGTTACTCTTTGGGGGGCACTGAAGCTTTCTTT. The chain couples TRBV6-6 to TRBJ1-1, with a possible D match to TRBD1 (5 bases). This CDR3 has 14 residues. V lost 0 bases and J lost 4, with 9 bases in between. CDR1 is MNHNY, CDR2 SVGAGI, per germline (reference sequence).